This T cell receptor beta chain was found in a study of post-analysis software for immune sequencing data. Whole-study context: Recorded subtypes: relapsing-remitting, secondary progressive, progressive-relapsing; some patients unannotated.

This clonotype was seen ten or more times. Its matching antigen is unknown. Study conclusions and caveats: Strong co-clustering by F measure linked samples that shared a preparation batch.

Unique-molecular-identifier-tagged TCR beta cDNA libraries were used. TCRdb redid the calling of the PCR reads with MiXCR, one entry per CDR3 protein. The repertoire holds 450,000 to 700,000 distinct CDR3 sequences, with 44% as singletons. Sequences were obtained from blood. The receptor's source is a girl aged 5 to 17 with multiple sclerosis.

CDR3 sequence (DNA): TGCGCCAGCAGCTTGGTGGTTGGGGGCACTGAAGCTTTCTTT. Its protein product is CASSLVVGGTEAFF. The V and J genes are TRBV5-1 and TRBJ1-1, with D perhaps matching TRBD1 (5 bases). The CDR3 length is 14 residues. The ends were cut back, 0 bases at V and 4 bases at J, with 10 bases in the middle. Germline V gene sequence: CDR1 SGHRS, CDR2 YFSETQ.